These T cell receptor beta chains were read from a single sample in a study of T cells in Graves' hyperthyroidism and ophthalmopathy. TCRdb itself ran the multiplex PCR reads through MiXCR, one entry per CDR3 protein. The sample includes fewer than 500,000 distinct CDR3 sequences, about 15% of them seen just once. The sequenced sample was blood. These receptors were obtained from a woman younger than 45 with Graves' ophthalmopathy. The CDR3 runs from the conserved cysteine through the conserved F or W. The D gene is left open where the match is weak. The listing skips clone size in some rows; elsewhere it reads once, few, many or a size class.

V gene,clone size,J gene,D gene,CDR3 protein,CDR3 DNA
TRBV5-1,many,TRBJ2-2,NA,CASSSIALNTGELFF,TGCGCCAGCAGCTCAATAGCGTTGAACACCGGGGAGCTGTTTTTT
TRBV11-3,many,TRBJ2-2,TRBD1,CASSLTGGTGELFF,TGTGCCAGCAGCTTAACAGGGGGGACCGGGGAGCTGTTTTTT
TRBV27,many,TRBJ1-2,NA,CASRELSSRTNNYGYTF,TGTGCCAGCAGAGAGTTATCGAGCCGGACAAACAACTATGGCTACACCTTC
TRBV6-1,few,TRBJ1-2,NA,CASSELGGRSYYGYTF,TGTGCCAGCAGTGAATTAGGAGGTCGCAGCTACTATGGCTACACCTTC
TRBV28,many,TRBJ2-5,TRBD1,CASSLGTTGAKGWETQYF,TGTGCCAGCAGTCTTGGGACGACAGGGGCGAAAGGTTGGGAGACCCAGTACTTC
TRBV19,few,TRBJ1-6,TRBD1,CASSMPGQYNSPLHF,TGTGCCAGTAGTATGCCGGGACAGTATAATTCACCCCTCCACTTT
TRBV7-9,NA,TRBJ2-4,NA,CASSLVGGKNIQCF,TGTGCCAGCAGCTTAGTAGGGGGGAAGAACATTCAGTGCTTC
TRBV20-1,many,TRBJ2-3,TRBD1,CSAVKDRVGDTQYF,TGCAGTGCTGTGAAAGACAGGGTCGGAGATACGCAGTATTTT
TRBV27,NA,TRBJ1-2,NA,CATRSGGINYGYTF,TGTGCCACCCGTAGTGGGGGAATTAACTATGGCTACACCTTC
TRBV7-2,many,TRBJ2-2,NA,CASSLIVSTGELFF,TGTGCCAGCAGCTTAATTGTTTCGACCGGGGAGCTGTTTTTT
TRBV5-1,NA,TRBJ1-3,NA,CASSLDSSGNTIYF,TGCGCCAGCAGCTTGGACAGCTCTGGAAACACCATATATTTT
TRBV20-1,few,TRBJ2-2,NA,CSARTNTGELFF,TGCAGTGCTAGAACGAACACCGGGGAGCTGTTTTTT
TRBV5-1,NA,TRBJ1-2,TRBD1,CASKGTGGLYGYTF,TGCGCCAGCAAAGGGACAGGGGGTCTCTATGGCTACACCTTC
TRBV24-1,many,TRBJ2-5,TRBD1,CATSDPGQPKQETQYF,TGTGCCACCAGTGATCCGGGACAGCCAAAGCAAGAGACCCAGTACTTC
TRBV20-1,many,TRBJ2-7,TRBD1,CSARASRGLWEQYF,TGCAGTGCTAGAGCGAGCAGGGGGCTTTGGGAGCAGTACTTC
TRBV14,NA,TRBJ1-3,NA,CASSLDLKSTIYF,TGTGCCAGCAGCCTCGACCTAAAGAGCACCATATATTTT
TRBV18,many,TRBJ2-7,NA,CASSPSGTAASYEQYF,TGTGCCAGCTCACCAAGCGGGACAGCTGCCTCCTACGAGCAGTACTTC
TRBV29-1,many,TRBJ2-1,TRBD2,CSVERAGGVLRDEQFF,TGCAGCGTTGAGCGAGCGGGGGGAGTGCTACGGGACGAGCAGTTCTTC
TRBV5-1,many,TRBJ1-1,NA,CASSSGGSGLFTEAFF,TGCGCCAGCAGCTCCGGAGGATCGGGGTTGTTCACTGAAGCTTTCTTT
TRBV30,many,TRBJ2-1,NA,CAGSLVDEQFF,TGTGCCGGAAGTTTAGTCGATGAGCAGTTCTTC